This note documents a single T cell receptor (beta chain) sequence. This record belongs to a study of blood T cell repertoires in COVID-19. On the study more broadly: The United States, Italy and Spain provided the acute and convalescent COVID-19 samples. PBMCs, B-cell-depleted T cells, or T cells provided the cDNA or gDNA that made up the material.

In the original processing: Reference gene primer amplification in the assay estimated nucleated cell counts. The protocol was immunoSEQ multiplex PCR, while the TCRdb copy is restricted to in-frame clones and leaves out a portion. The V and J calls and clone size come from that table; D and trimming were worked out from the DNA. Of 77,000 or so clones listed, about 70% are singletons. Germline CDR1 and CDR2: SQVTM and ANQGSEA. The CDR3 is 12 residues long. Trimming took 3 bases from V and 2 from J, leaving 7 bases between them. The chain joins TRBV29-1 to TRBJ1-2, with D unresolved. The receptor comes from a woman older than 75 with active or convalescent COVID-19. Input material: peripheral blood. The CDR3 DNA is TGCAGCGTTGACCTACTGAACTATGGCTACACCTTC. This gives the protein CSVDLLNYGYTF.